The source of this T cell receptor beta chain is a study of CXCR3-negative and CXCR3-positive naive CD8 T cells. Overall study: Per library, roughly 1.5 +/- 0.3 million reads; some 140 million TRB reads overall.

The TRB libraries of cDNA were built by UMI-labeled 5' RACE. With the 5' RACE reads reprocessed, TCRdb shows one record per CDR3 protein and no DNA. The sample shows roughly 110,000 distinct CDR3 sequences, and 0.35% to 0.4% sits with its ten largest clones. Study results and caveats: More hydrophobic TRB CDR3s occurred in CXCR3-positive than in CXCR3-negative naive cells. Researchers report CXCR3 expression partially decreased after cryopreservation, with fresh PBMCs used in most assays.

This CDR3 is 14 amino acids long. Germline assignment: CDR1 SEHNR and CDR2 FQNEAQ (reference sequence). A word on this clonotype: As yet, its antigen is unknown.

Naive CD8+ T cells showed a CD45RO-CCR7+CD27+CD95- phenotype. The TCR comes from a human donor in good health. Some clones in this sample may be carry-over from other donors' samples. The rearrangement links TRBV7-9 to TRBJ1-5; TCRdb calls TRBD1, which cannot be checked without DNA. The sample consisted of naive CXCR3+ CD8+ T cells from blood. Documented subset: CD45RO-CCR7+CD27+CD95- naive CD8+ T cells expressing CXCR3 (TNR3+). CDR3 amino acids: CASSPGGLNQPQHF.